This TCR beta chain was sequenced during a study of shared clonotypes between healthy human individuals. Findings and caveats of the study: As a rule, naive subsets had a larger estimated richness than memory subsets. It was expected that sequencing depth would affect clonotype sharing among donors. Of the naive CD4 clonotypes, around 5% were shared across several donors.

This clone was seen just once. What it binds is not known. V lost 4 bases, J lost 6 bases, and 6 bases stayed unmatched. The CDR3 totals 15 residues. CDR1 SGHTA and CDR2 FQGTGA come from the germline V gene. Some clones are missing from TCRdb's copy, which holds only in-frame ones; the method was immunoSEQ multiplex PCR. The sample contains roughly 1,500,000 clones, less than 99% of which appear only once. The material sequenced was naive CD4+ T cells sorted from blood. Subset indicated: CD45RA+ positively selected. This TCR was sampled from a man aged 25-40 years in good health. The genes are TRBV7-3 and TRBJ2-1; 10 bases agree with TRBD1. DNA of the CDR3: TGTGCCAGCAGCTCCGGACAGGGGGGAAGCAATGAGCAGTTCTTC. Translating it yields CASSSGQGGSNEQFF.